A selection of T cell receptor beta chains follows, all from one sample in a study of tumor-infiltrating T cells and Merkel cell polyomavirus. TCRdb keeps only in-frame clones here, not all; method: immunoSEQ multiplex PCR. The sample includes 20,000 to 30,000 clones, roughly 87% seen only once; the top ten take about 2.9%. The sequencing input was lymph node tissue. The receptors were sampled from a man aged 45-65 years with Merkel cell carcinoma. Each CDR3 is given with its conserved first and last residue. Fields, in order: J gene, D gene, V gene, clone size, CDR3 protein, CDR3 DNA. D genes are given only for firm matches. The listing skips clone size in some rows; elsewhere it reads once, few, many or a size class.

J gene: TRBJ1-2; D gene: -; V gene: TRBV21-1; clone size: -; CDR3 protein: CARGAEIREVYGYTF; CDR3 DNA: TGTGCCAGGGGTGCTGAGATTCGGGAGGTCTATGGCTACACCTTC
J gene: TRBJ1-1; D gene: TRBD1; V gene: TRBV9; clone size: -; CDR3 protein: CASTRQGANTEAFF; CDR3 DNA: TGTGCCAGCACCAGACAGGGGGCGAACACTGAAGCTTTCTTT
J gene: TRBJ2-7; D gene: -; V gene: TRBV19; clone size: -; CDR3 protein: CASDGGSYEQYF; CDR3 DNA: TGTGCCAGTGACGGGGGCTCCTACGAGCAGTACTTC
J gene: TRBJ2-7; D gene: -; V gene: TRBV7-8; clone size: -; CDR3 protein: CASSLSGGPSYEQYF; CDR3 DNA: TGTGCCAGCAGCTTATCCGGGGGGCCCTCCTACGAGCAGTACTTC
J gene: TRBJ2-7; D gene: TRBD1; V gene: TRBV7-9; clone size: -; CDR3 protein: CASSLPTTGAHEQYF; CDR3 DNA: TGTGCCAGCAGCTTACCAACGACAGGGGCACACGAGCAGTACTTC
J gene: TRBJ2-4; D gene: TRBD2; V gene: TRBV7-2; clone size: -; CDR3 protein: CASSSGLGRQNIQYF; CDR3 DNA: TGTGCCAGCAGCTCCGGACTAGGTCGGCAAAACATTCAGTACTTC
J gene: TRBJ2-7; D gene: TRBD2; V gene: TRBV7-2; clone size: -; CDR3 protein: CASSWGGLGGYEQYF; CDR3 DNA: TGTGCCAGCAGCTGGGGGGGACTGGGTGGGTACGAGCAGTACTTC
J gene: TRBJ2-5; D gene: -; V gene: TRBV5-1; clone size: once; CDR3 protein: CASSPGRGETQYF; CDR3 DNA: TGCGCCAGCAGCCCGGGCAGGGGAGAGACCCAGTACTTC
J gene: TRBJ1-1; D gene: -; V gene: TRBV10-3; clone size: -; CDR3 protein: CAISPGQNTEAFF; CDR3 DNA: TGTGCCATCAGTCCGGGACAGAACACTGAAGCTTTCTTT
J gene: TRBJ2-6; D gene: -; V gene: TRBV7-3; clone size: -; CDR3 protein: CASSQGGKKANVLTF; CDR3 DNA: TGTGCCAGCAGCCAGGGGGGCAAAAAAGCCAACGTCCTGACTTTC
J gene: TRBJ2-4; D gene: -; V gene: TRBV29-1; clone size: -; CDR3 protein: CSVETVLLQAAKNIQYF; CDR3 DNA: TGCAGCGTTGAAACTGTCCTTCTTCAGGCCGCCAAAAACATTCAGTACTTC
J gene: TRBJ2-3; D gene: -; V gene: TRBV10-3; clone size: -; CDR3 protein: CAIGDMGWGGDTQYF; CDR3 DNA: TGTGCCATCGGGGACATGGGGTGGGGGGGAGATACGCAGTATTTT
J gene: TRBJ1-2; D gene: TRBD1; V gene: TRBV29-1; clone size: -; CDR3 protein: CSAEYGDRAGYTF; CDR3 DNA: TGCAGCGCTGAATACGGGGACAGAGCAGGCTACACCTTC
J gene: TRBJ1-1; D gene: TRBD1; V gene: TRBV7-3; clone size: -; CDR3 protein: CASSSTGGWDTEAFF; CDR3 DNA: TGTGCCAGCAGCTCGACAGGGGGCTGGGACACTGAAGCTTTCTTT
J gene: TRBJ1-5; D gene: -; V gene: TRBV4-2; clone size: -; CDR3 protein: CASSQDPGQDSNQPQHF; CDR3 DNA: TGTGCCAGCAGCCAAGACCCCGGACAAGATAGCAATCAGCCCCAGCATTTT
J gene: TRBJ1-5; D gene: -; V gene: TRBV28; clone size: -; CDR3 protein: CASTPIGGALGYQPQHF; CDR3 DNA: TGTGCCAGCACCCCCATCGGAGGGGCACTGGGTTATCAGCCCCAGCATTTT
J gene: TRBJ2-6; D gene: TRBD1; V gene: TRBV6-1; clone size: -; CDR3 protein: CASSGRDRDSGANVLTF; CDR3 DNA: TGTGCCAGCAGTGGGCGGGACAGGGACTCTGGGGCCAACGTCCTGACTTTC
J gene: TRBJ2-2; D gene: TRBD1; V gene: TRBV6-5; clone size: -; CDR3 protein: CASSPDRVTTGELFF; CDR3 DNA: TGTGCCAGCAGTCCCGACAGGGTAACCACCGGGGAGCTGTTTTTT
J gene: TRBJ2-7; D gene: TRBD1; V gene: TRBV18; clone size: once; CDR3 protein: CASSPSRQGDLGQYF; CDR3 DNA: TGTGCCAGCTCACCTAGCAGACAGGGAGATCTCGGGCAGTACTTC
J gene: TRBJ1-6; D gene: -; V gene: TRBV6-1; clone size: few; CDR3 protein: CASSELHSPLHF; CDR3 DNA: TGTGCCAGCAGTGAACTACATTCACCCCTCCACTTT
J gene: TRBJ1-1; D gene: -; V gene: TRBV29-1; clone size: few; CDR3 protein: CSVSRAGMNEAFF; CDR3 DNA: TGCAGCGTTTCGAGAGCGGGGATGAATGAAGCTTTCTTT
J gene: TRBJ1-2; D gene: TRBD1; V gene: TRBV27; clone size: -; CDR3 protein: CASRTLDREYSGYTF; CDR3 DNA: TGTGCCAGCAGAACCCTAGACAGGGAATATTCTGGCTACACCTTC
J gene: TRBJ2-4; D gene: TRBD2; V gene: TRBV7-8; clone size: -; CDR3 protein: CASSPRTSGGAAAKNIQYF; CDR3 DNA: TGTGCCAGCAGCCCGCGGACTAGCGGGGGGGCCGCGGCCAAAAACATTCAGTACTTC
J gene: TRBJ2-7; D gene: TRBD1; V gene: TRBV6-1; clone size: -; CDR3 protein: CASSGVRGQVASYEQYF; CDR3 DNA: TGTGCCAGCAGTGGTGTCCGGGGACAGGTGGCTTCCTACGAGCAGTACTTC
J gene: TRBJ2-3; D gene: -; V gene: TRBV5-1; clone size: -; CDR3 protein: CASSLSKASTDTQYF; CDR3 DNA: TGCGCCAGCAGCCTTAGCAAGGCAAGCACAGATACGCAGTATTTT
J gene: TRBJ1-5; D gene: -; V gene: TRBV28; clone size: -; CDR3 protein: CASKPTGSQPQHF; CDR3 DNA: TGTGCCAGCAAACCGACAGGAAGTCAGCCCCAGCATTTT
J gene: TRBJ1-3; D gene: -; V gene: TRBV7-9; clone size: -; CDR3 protein: CASSSLSASGAGNTIYF; CDR3 DNA: TGTGCCAGCAGCTCCCTCTCGGCGAGTGGAGCTGGAAACACCATATATTTT
J gene: TRBJ1-2; D gene: -; V gene: TRBV28; clone size: once; CDR3 protein: CASSFDTTYYGYTF; CDR3 DNA: TGTGCCAGCAGCTTTGACACGACATACTATGGCTACACCTTC
J gene: TRBJ2-5; D gene: -; V gene: TRBV28; clone size: -; CDR3 protein: CASSPGQDQETQYF; CDR3 DNA: TGTGCCAGCAGTCCCGGACAAGACCAAGAGACCCAGTACTTC
J gene: TRBJ2-7; D gene: -; V gene: TRBV12-5; clone size: -; CDR3 protein: CASGLDSREQYF; CDR3 DNA: TGTGCTAGTGGTTTGGACTCTCGGGAGCAGTACTTC
J gene: TRBJ1-2; D gene: -; V gene: TRBV25-1; clone size: -; CDR3 protein: CASSEYQGNGYTF; CDR3 DNA: TGTGCCAGCAGTGAATACCAGGGGAATGGCTACACCTTC
J gene: TRBJ2-3; D gene: -; V gene: TRBV5-1; clone size: -; CDR3 protein: CASSSAGASTDTQYF; CDR3 DNA: TGCGCCAGCAGTTCTGCGGGGGCCAGCACAGATACGCAGTATTTT
J gene: TRBJ2-2; D gene: TRBD1; V gene: TRBV19; clone size: -; CDR3 protein: CASSERTGANTGELFF; CDR3 DNA: TGTGCCAGTAGTGAACGGACAGGGGCGAACACCGGGGAGCTGTTTTTT
J gene: TRBJ2-1; D gene: TRBD2; V gene: TRBV7-7; clone size: -; CDR3 protein: CASSFREGDEQFF; CDR3 DNA: TGTGCTAGCAGCTTCAGGGAGGGCGATGAGCAGTTCTTC
J gene: TRBJ1-1; D gene: -; V gene: TRBV30; clone size: -; CDR3 protein: CAWSDLQTNTEAFF; CDR3 DNA: TGTGCCTGGAGTGATCTACAGACGAACACTGAAGCTTTCTTT
J gene: TRBJ1-4; D gene: -; V gene: TRBV6-5; clone size: -; CDR3 protein: CASRTLNTNEKLFF; CDR3 DNA: TGTGCCAGCAGGACTCTGAACACTAATGAAAAACTGTTTTTT
J gene: TRBJ1-1; D gene: TRBD1; V gene: TRBV7-9; clone size: -; CDR3 protein: CASSPNRDRFVMGEAFF; CDR3 DNA: TGTGCCAGCAGCCCCAACCGGGACAGGTTCGTGATGGGCGAAGCTTTCTTT
J gene: TRBJ1-3; D gene: TRBD1; V gene: TRBV5-1; clone size: -; CDR3 protein: CASSLTALDRGRTIYF; CDR3 DNA: TGCGCCAGCAGCTTGACCGCCCTGGACAGGGGGAGGACCATATATTTT
J gene: TRBJ1-2; D gene: TRBD1; V gene: TRBV6-5; clone size: -; CDR3 protein: CASSSYLGQGKGYTF; CDR3 DNA: TGTGCCAGCAGTTCTTATTTGGGACAGGGGAAGGGCTACACCTTC
J gene: TRBJ2-7; D gene: TRBD1; V gene: TRBV10-3; clone size: -; CDR3 protein: CAISWDRGYEQYF; CDR3 DNA: TGTGCCATCAGTTGGGACAGGGGGTACGAGCAGTACTTC
J gene: TRBJ1-5; D gene: TRBD1; V gene: TRBV19; clone size: -; CDR3 protein: CASSARDRLVEPQHF; CDR3 DNA: TGTGCCAGTAGTGCACGGGACAGGTTAGTTGAGCCCCAGCATTTT
J gene: TRBJ2-3; D gene: -; V gene: TRBV6-5; clone size: -; CDR3 protein: CASRGTDTQYF; CDR3 DNA: TGTGCCAGCCGGGGCACAGATACGCAGTATTTT
J gene: TRBJ2-1; D gene: TRBD2; V gene: TRBV5-4; clone size: medium-sized; CDR3 protein: CASSPGLEEGHEQFF; CDR3 DNA: TGTGCCAGCAGCCCTGGACTAGAGGAGGGACATGAGCAGTTCTTC
J gene: TRBJ2-2; D gene: -; V gene: TRBV9; clone size: -; CDR3 protein: CASSVGGVGELFF; CDR3 DNA: TGTGCCAGCAGCGTAGGGGGGGTCGGGGAGCTGTTTTTT
J gene: TRBJ1-1; D gene: -; V gene: TRBV30; clone size: -; CDR3 protein: CAWSLGVNTEAFF; CDR3 DNA: TGTGCCTGGAGCCTCGGGGTGAACACTGAAGCTTTCTTT
J gene: TRBJ2-2; D gene: TRBD2; V gene: TRBV18; clone size: -; CDR3 protein: CASSRTSAILGTGELFF; CDR3 DNA: TGTGCCAGCTCAAGGACTAGCGCCATCCTAGGAACCGGGGAGCTGTTTTTT
J gene: TRBJ2-4; D gene: -; V gene: TRBV6-6; clone size: -; CDR3 protein: CASSYSIAGSKNIQYF; CDR3 DNA: TGTGCCAGCAGTTACTCGATCGCAGGGTCCAAAAACATTCAGTACTTC
J gene: TRBJ1-1; D gene: TRBD1; V gene: TRBV7-8; clone size: -; CDR3 protein: CASSLGQGGTNTEAFF; CDR3 DNA: TGTGCCAGCAGCCTGGGACAGGGGGGAACGAACACTGAAGCTTTCTTT
J gene: TRBJ1-1; D gene: -; V gene: TRBV11-2; clone size: -; CDR3 protein: CASSSGLNTEAFF; CDR3 DNA: TGTGCCAGCAGCTCGGGGTTGAACACTGAAGCTTTCTTT
J gene: TRBJ1-2; D gene: TRBD1; V gene: TRBV6-1; clone size: once; CDR3 protein: CASTHQGQGNYGYTF; CDR3 DNA: TGTGCCAGCACCCACCAGGGACAGGGTAACTATGGCTACACCTTC
J gene: TRBJ2-7; D gene: -; V gene: TRBV5-1; clone size: few; CDR3 protein: CASSLTWEDPYEQYF; CDR3 DNA: TGCGCCAGCAGCTTGACGTGGGAGGACCCCTACGAGCAGTACTTC
J gene: TRBJ2-3; D gene: TRBD2; V gene: TRBV29-1; clone size: -; CDR3 protein: CSGAGAFTDTQYF; CDR3 DNA: TGCAGCGGAGCGGGAGCTTTTACAGATACGCAGTATTTT
J gene: TRBJ2-7; D gene: -; V gene: TRBV29-1; clone size: -; CDR3 protein: CSVSSSYEQYF; CDR3 DNA: TGCAGCGTTTCGAGTTCCTACGAGCAGTACTTC
J gene: TRBJ2-7; D gene: -; V gene: TRBV6-6; clone size: -; CDR3 protein: CASSYPRGEQYF; CDR3 DNA: TGTGCCAGCAGTTACCCTAGAGGCGAGCAGTACTTC